These 32 T cell receptor beta chains share one sample of origin, sequenced in a study of blood T cell repertoires in COVID-19. The repertoire was sequenced with immunoSEQ multiplex PCR; TCRdb's copy has only in-frame clones and lacks some. The sample shows a few hundred thousand clones, roughly 86% of them seen only once. Sequences were obtained from peripheral blood. Every receptor here comes from a woman between 25 and 40 years old with COVID-19, enrolled during active disease.

The gene calls are TRBV4-1 and TRBJ1-2; maybe TRBD1 (5 bases). The CDR3 sequence is 16 residues long. Germline CDR1 and CDR2: MGHRA and YSYEKL. V lost 0 bases, J lost 6 bases, and 17 bases lay in between. Here the CDR3 reads CASSQEGWGGGDGYTF. DNA for the CDR3: TGCGCCAGCAGCCAAGAGGGTTGGGGCGGAGGGGATGGCTACACCTTC.

The V call is TRBV7-2, the J call TRBJ1-6; D is ambiguous. This CDR3 contains 11 residues. In germline, CDR1 is SGHTA, CDR2 FQGNSA. The ends were cut back, 5 bases at V and 8 bases at J, with 4 bases in the middle. In DNA form, the CDR3 reads TGTGCCAGCAGCCGTGATTCACCCCTCCACTTT. This sequence encodes CASSRDSPLHF.

Of note for this clone: The sample carries other DNA sequences with the same CDR3. The CDR3 protein is CASSLGTGVGEKLFF. The CDR3 region has the DNA TGTGCCAGCAGCTTAGGGACAGGGGTAGGAGAAAAACTGTTTTTT. V usage is TRBV11-2 and J usage is TRBJ1-4; 9 bases are shared with TRBD1. The germline CDR1 and CDR2 sequences are SGHAT and FQNNGV. The V and J ends lost 1 base and 8 bases, in that order; junction bases with no gene match: 5. This CDR3 spans 15 amino acids.

The rearrangement uses TRBV6-6 and TRBJ1-3, with D possibly being TRBD1 (6 bases). The CDR3 consists of 14 residues. V was pared by 6 bases and J by 3 bases, with 12 bases between. Germline assignment: CDR1 MNHNY and CDR2 SVGAGI (reference sequence). The DNA of the CDR3 is TGTGCCAGCAGCCCCGGGACACTTGGAAACACCATATATTTT. Translating it yields CASSPGTLGNTIYF.

V gene TRBV6-5 combines with J gene TRBJ1-1; the D is unclear. The CDR3 runs 13 residues. Trimming pared 6 bases from V and 1 base from J, leaving 9 bases between. Germline CDR1 MNHEY, CDR2 SVGAGI. The CDR3 loop is CASRNSGNTEAFF. The CDR3, as DNA: TGTGCCAGCAGGAACTCAGGGAACACTGAAGCTTTCTTT.

The chain recombines TRBV11-3 with TRBJ2-3; 11 bases are shared with TRBD2. The CDR3 length is 15 residues. Looked up from germline, CDR1 is SGHNT and CDR2 is YENEEA. V gave up 1 base and J gave up 4 bases; unmatched junction bases: 1. The CDR3 nucleotides are TGTGCCAGCAGCTTAGGACTAGCGGGGCCAGATACGCAGTATTTT. Translated, it gives CASSLGLAGPDTQYF.

V gene TRBV28 combines with J gene TRBJ1-5; D is perhaps TRBD1 (6 bases). The CDR3 extends over 15 amino acids. V dropped 2 bases and J dropped 3 bases, with 11 bases sitting between them. Germline V gene data show CDR1 as MDHEN and CDR2 as SYDVKM. The CDR3 is CASSLIQGFNQPQHF. The DNA of the CDR3 is TGTGCCAGCAGTTTAATACAGGGATTCAATCAGCCCCAGCATTTT.

The chain is built from TRBV5-6 and TRBJ1-5; maybe TRBD1 (6 bases). Germline lookup yields CDR1 SGHDT and CDR2 YYEEEE. Trimming removed 4 bases at V and 2 bases at J, with 13 bases between. The CDR3 length is 15 residues. DNA for the CDR3: TGTGCCAGCAGCCAGAGGGGGACCGGCAATCAGCCCCAGCATTTT. Residues: CASSQRGTGNQPQHF. The full variable domain, rest sourced from reference TRBV5-6 and TRBJ1-5, is DAGVTQSPTHLIKTRGQQVTLRCSPKSGHDTVSWYQQALGQGPQFIFQYYEEEERQRGNFPDRFSGHQFPNYSSELNVNALLLGDSALYLCASSQRGTGNQPQHFGDGTRLSIL.

This chain uses TRBV19 with TRBJ1-5; 7 bases align to TRBD1. Germline CDR1 reads LNHDA; CDR2 reads SQIVND (reference sequence). The CDR3 runs 13 residues. V shed 8 bases, J shed 4 bases, and the junction held 5 bases outside the gene matches. The CDR3 sequence: CASEDRRNQPQHF. CDR3 nucleotides: TGTGCCAGTGAGGACAGGCGTAATCAGCCCCAGCATTTT.

The CDR3 region is CASSQRAGGHLDTQYF. CDR3 bases: TGTGCCAGCAGCCAACGAGCGGGGGGGCATCTGGATACGCAGTATTTT. The chain uses TRBV3-1 (or the pseudogene TRBV3-2) and TRBJ2-3; TRBD2 matches at 10 bases. The germline V gene encodes CDR1 LGHDT and CDR2 YNNKEL (reference sequence). Trimming took 2 bases from V and 6 from J; bases not matched to a gene: 8. The CDR3 length is 16 residues.

The V gene is TRBV25-1, the J gene TRBJ1-1, with D tentatively TRBD1 (5 bases). The CDR3 loop spans 15 amino acids. Germline CDR1 MGHDK, CDR2 SYGVNS. The V gene lost 1 base and the J gene lost 3 bases, with 12 bases spanning the gap. The CDR3 is CASSEWGREDTEAFF. For the CDR3, the DNA is TGTGCCAGCAGTGAATGGGGCAGGGAGGACACTGAAGCTTTCTTT.

The gene calls are TRBV18 and TRBJ2-7, with 7 bases aligning to TRBD2. With V trimmed by 5 bases and J by 2 bases, 3 bases remained unmatched. Germline V lookup: CDR1 KGHSH, CDR2 LQKENI. CDR3 length equals 13 residues. The chain's CDR3 is CASSSREAYEQYF. In DNA form, the CDR3 reads TGTGCCAGCTCATCCCGGGAGGCCTACGAGCAGTACTTC.

This chain uses TRBV6-5 with TRBJ2-6; no clear D gene. This CDR3 contains 15 residues. Trimming stripped 3 bases from V and 1 base from J, with 7 bases between. Germline loops: CDR1 MNHEY, CDR2 SVGAGI. CDR3 in amino acids: CASSYEFSGANVLTF. CDR3 coding DNA: TGTGCCAGCAGTTATGAGTTTTCTGGGGCCAACGTCCTGACTTTC.

The count of this clone is one. The CDR3 loop reads CASSISGNSYEQYF. In DNA, the CDR3 is TGTGCCAGCAGCATTAGCGGGAACTCCTACGAGCAGTACTTC. The genes are TRBV7-2 and TRBJ2-7; 8 bases match TRBD2. The trim removed 5 bases at V and 0 bases at J, leaving 3 bases unmatched. The length of the CDR3 is 14 residues. Germline assignment: CDR1 SGHTA and CDR2 FQGNSA.

This chain joins TRBV11-2 and TRBJ1-2; 7 nucleotides line up with TRBD1. CDR1 is SGHAT and CDR2 is FQNNGV in the germline V gene. This CDR3 contains 13 residues. V was pared by 1 base and J by 8 bases, with 4 bases of the junction left unmatched. In DNA, the CDR3 is TGTGCCAGCAGCTTAGGACAGGGCCAGGGCTACACCTTC. Translating gives CASSLGQGQGYTF. The full variable domain, rest sourced from reference TRBV11-2 and TRBJ1-2, is EAGVAQSPRYKIIEKRQSVAFWCNPISGHATLYWYQQILGQGPKLLIQFQNNGVVDDSQLPKDRFSAERLKGVDSTLKIQPAKLEDSAVYLCASSLGQGQGYTFGSGTRLTVV.

The rearrangement links TRBV14 to TRBJ2-5, with a weak D call TRBD1 (5 bases). There are 14 residues in the CDR3. V dropped 1 base and J dropped 5 bases, with 11 bases sitting between them. The germline gives CDR1 SGHDN, CDR2 FVKESK. The CDR3 sequence is CASSQVDWGETQYF. DNA for the CDR3: TGTGCCAGCAGCCAAGTGGATTGGGGCGAGACCCAGTACTTC.

The V call is TRBV19, the J call TRBJ1-5; 10 positions agree with TRBD1. The germline gives CDR1 LNHDA, CDR2 SQIVND (reference sequence). The CDR3 is 16 amino acids. J was trimmed by 5 bases and V by 5 bases; bases with no gene match: 9. Here the CDR3 reads CASSDWDRGRDQPQHF. The CDR3, as DNA: TGTGCCAGTAGTGACTGGGACAGGGGTAGAGATCAGCCCCAGCATTTT.

The chain joins TRBV6-5 to TRBJ1-2, with D perhaps TRBD1 (5 bases). With 6 bases removed from V and 8 bases from J, the gap between germline ends came to 22 bases. Germline-derived CDR1 and CDR2 are MNHEY and SVGAGI. The CDR3 extends over 15 amino acids. The CDR3: CASRGGDRELYGYTF. CDR3 sequence (DNA): TGTGCCAGCAGGGGGGGGGATCGGGAGCTTTACGGCTACACCTTC.

The table lists this clone with a count of one. The chain joins TRBV10-2 to TRBJ1-5; unclear D gene. Trimming took off 0 bases at V and 6 bases at J, with 12 bases between the two ends. This CDR3 contains 15 residues. In germline, CDR1 is WSHSY, CDR2 SAAADI. The CDR3 is CASSESELLRQPQHF. The CDR3 DNA sequence: TGCGCCAGCAGTGAGTCGGAGCTACTGCGTCAGCCCCAGCATTTT.

The chain links TRBV5-4 to TRBJ2-1; TRBD1 might be the D (6 bases). The V end was cut by 3 bases, the J end by 3 bases, with 13 bases between. CDR3 length: 15 residues. Germline lookup yields CDR1 SGHNT and CDR2 YYREEE (reference sequence). The CDR3, as DNA: TGTGCCAGCAGCTGGGGTGGGGGCCTCTACAATGAGCAGTTCTTC. Its protein is CASSWGGGLYNEQFF.

The CDR3 loop reads CASSPAPGQANYEQYF. CDR3 bases: TGTGCCAGCAGCCCGGCGCCGGGACAGGCCAACTACGAGCAGTACTTC. The rearrangement links TRBV5-4 to TRBJ2-7, with 8 nucleotides matching TRBD1. V shed 4 bases and J 3 bases; nucleotides not matched to a gene: 12. CDR1 is SGHNT, CDR2 YYREEE, per germline (reference sequence). CDR3 length equals 16 residues.

The chain joins TRBV3-1 (or the pseudogene TRBV3-2) to TRBJ2-7; tentatively, D is TRBD2 (6 bases). CDR3 length: 15 residues. V gave up 1 base and J gave up 1 base, with 11 bases separating them. CDR1 is LGHDT and CDR2 is YNNKEL in the germline V gene (reference sequence). CDR3 amino acids: CASSQVRDWSYEQYF. For the CDR3, the DNA is TGTGCCAGCAGCCAAGTACGGGACTGGTCCTACGAGCAGTACTTC.

The rearrangement joins TRBV21-1 to TRBJ1-1; TRBD1 is taken as the D call from the table, unchecked against the DNA. TRBV21-1 is flagged as a pseudogene. There are 17 residues in the CDR3. CDR3 residues: CASSKIPLQGGGTEAFF. The CDR3 nucleotides read TGTGCCAGCAGCAAAATCCCCCTACAGGGGGGCGGGACTGAAGCTTTCTTT.

The chain recombines TRBV4-1 with TRBJ1-6; TRBD1 aligns across 8 bases. The CDR3 is 20 amino acids. Germline V gives CDR1 MGHRA, CDR2 YSYEKL. The V and J ends lost 1 base and 1 base, in that order; junction bases with no gene match: 12. The CDR3 DNA follows: TGCGCCAGCAGCCAAGGCGGCAGGGGGCAGCCGGAGTCCTATAATTCACCCCTCCACTTT. Its translation: CASSQGGRGQPESYNSPLHF.

This chain links TRBV7-8 with TRBJ2-3; 12 bases are shared with TRBD2. Germline V gives CDR1 SGHVS, CDR2 FQNEAQ. This CDR3 contains 18 residues. Unmatched junction bases numbered 8, after V lost 4 bases and J lost 0 bases. The CDR3: CASSSRLAGAASTDTQYF. The CDR3 bases are TGTGCCAGCAGCTCCCGACTAGCGGGGGCCGCTAGCACAGATACGCAGTATTTT.

The chain couples TRBV4-1 to TRBJ1-1, with D unclear. Deletions cut 3 bases from V and 8 bases from J, with 16 bases between. CDR1 and CDR2 (germline): MGHRA, YSYEKL. The CDR3 consists of 14 residues. CDR3 DNA: TGCGCCAGCAGCCACGGGAACCCGGAACGGGAAGCTTTCTTT. Its protein product is CASSHGNPEREAFF.

This clone was seen once. The chain uses TRBV13 and TRBJ2-1; 12 bases agree with TRBD2. CDR1 is PRHDT and CDR2 is FYEKMQ in the germline V gene (reference sequence). V shed 6 bases and J 10 bases; nucleotides not matched to a gene: 10. This CDR3 is built from 15 residues. The CDR3 coding sequence is TGTGCCAGCAGTTACTGGACTAGCGGGGCTGGGGAGCAGTTCTTC. Translation gives CASSYWTSGAGEQFF.

This clone was seen a few times. V and J are TRBV2 and TRBJ2-1; 9 positions agree with TRBD1. The CDR3 runs 16 residues. The germline V gene has CDR1 SNHLY and CDR2 FYNNEI. The J segment lost 7 bases and the V segment lost 8 bases, leaving 15 bases of the junction unmatched. CDR3: CASFPNPGTGLNEQFF. For the CDR3, the DNA is TGTGCCAGCTTTCCGAACCCCGGGACAGGGTTAAATGAGCAGTTCTTC.

V gene TRBV7-9 combines with J gene TRBJ2-7, with TRBD2 matching over 14 bases. The germline V gene encodes CDR1 SEHNR and CDR2 FQNEAQ (reference sequence). V gave up 5 bases and J gave up 2 bases; unmatched junction bases: 8. This CDR3 is 17 amino acids long. The DNA for the CDR3 is TGTGCCAGCAGCGGGACTAGCGGGGGAACTGTGACCTACGAGCAGTACTTC. This encodes CASSGTSGGTVTYEQYF.

Note on this clone: At the DNA level, this CDR3 is encoded by other sequences in the same sample as well. CDR3 region: CASSTGGTEAFF. The CDR3 DNA is TGTGCCAGCAGCACAGGGGGCACTGAAGCTTTCTTT. The V call is TRBV6-5, the J call TRBJ1-1, with 8 nucleotides matching TRBD1. CDR1 and CDR2 (germline): MNHEY, SVGAGI. V lost 6 bases and J lost 4; bases outside the gene matches: 1. The CDR3 totals 12 residues.

This chain joins TRBV7-2 and TRBJ2-5; 7 bases map to TRBD2. The CDR3 contains 14 residues. Trimming at V came to 5 bases and at J to 4 bases, leaving 7 bases not matched to a gene. The germline CDR1 and CDR2 sequences are SGHTA and FQGNSA. Written as DNA, the CDR3 is TGTGCCAGCAGCCCGTGGGGAGGGGTAGAGACCCAGTACTTC. Its protein is CASSPWGGVETQYF.

The chain's CDR3 is CASSLRGQRYEQYF. The DNA for the CDR3 is TGTGCCAGCAGTTTACGGGGACAGAGGTACGAGCAGTACTTC. The chain has TRBV27 and TRBJ2-7; TRBD1 agrees at 7 bases. The CDR3 has 14 amino acids. Germline loops: CDR1 MNHEY, CDR2 SMNVEV (reference sequence). V lost 2 bases, J lost 4 bases, and 5 bases stayed unmatched.